This TCR beta chain was profiled in a study of shared clonotypes between healthy human individuals. Study background: Donors, aged 18 to 49, were a couple of women and three men.

General observations from the study: Richness estimates generally favored naive over memory subsets. Only a few donors were included, so the genetic and exposure-history diversity represented was limited. In a few donors, about 5% of naive CD4 clonotypes appeared in common.

CD45RO-negative, CCR7-selected cells formed the naive CD8 fraction, which excluded terminally differentiated effector memory CD45RA+ cells. This table comes from immunoSEQ multiplex PCR, and its TCRdb copy is limited to in-frame clones, with some not included. The sample yields millions of clones, about 95% seen once. On this clone: Its antigen remains unidentified.

In germline, CDR1 is SGHDT, CDR2 YYEEEE. The CDR3 is made up of 12 amino acids. Deletions cut 1 base from V and 9 bases from J, with 8 bases between. This receptor was identified in a man in his late teens or twenties in good health. Source material: naive CD8+ T cells sorted from blood. This chain connects TRBV5-6 to TRBJ2-1; D uncertain. CDR3: CASSLSATEQFF. CDR3 DNA sequence: TGTGCCAGCAGCTTGTCGGCGACTGAGCAGTTCTTC.